This TCR beta chain was sequenced in a study of T cell responses to AZD1222 COVID-19 vaccine. Details on this clone: Its matching antigen is unknown.

Whether given at about 4 or about 12 weeks, second doses were pooled. Findings and caveats of the study: With dominance at 160-218 and 743-854, vaccine-associated CD4 TCRs spanned spike.

Germline V gene lookup returns CDR1 LGHDT and CDR2 YNNKEL (reference sequence). V was trimmed by 1 base and J by 7 bases, leaving 17 bases between them. The CDR3 covers 16 residues. Generated by immunoSEQ multiplex PCR, the TCRdb table keeps only in-frame clones and is missing some. Among some 170,000 clones listed, roughly 92% were seen once. Sequenced here: peripheral blood, sampled 28 days after the second AZD1222 dose. This clonotype was sampled from an adult who received the AZD1222 COVID-19 vaccine. The chain carries TRBV3-1 (or the pseudogene TRBV3-2) and TRBJ1-5, with a possible D match to TRBD1 (5 bases). CDR3 sequence: CASSQGTGPGEQPQHF. In DNA, the CDR3 is TGTGCCAGCAGCCAAGGGACGGGTCCGGGGGAACAGCCCCAGCATTTT.